This T cell receptor (beta chain) stems from a study of cytomegalovirus exposure and HLA in healthy donors. The PCR used 60 Vbeta and 13 Jbeta primers. The data were produced by immunoSEQ multiplex PCR, yet TCRdb's version contains in-frame clones alone and is incomplete. The sample carries 200,000 or so clones, less than 90% recorded once. The germline V gene encodes CDR1 MGHRA and CDR2 YSYEKL. Trimming shortened V by 0 bases and J by 0 bases, and 27 bases separated the two germline ends. This CDR3 contains 22 residues. This clone has more than one count but fewer than ten. Its specificity is unknown. General study results and limits: As a later analysis revealed, most CMV-associated TCR beta chains appeared HLA-restricted. Being indistinguishable, some V segments were excluded, TRBV6-2 and TRBV6-3 among them.

Sequencing input: PBMCs. The V call is TRBV4-1, the J call TRBJ1-5; no reliable D call. This clonotype originated in a girl under three years old in good health and CMV-seronegative. Written as DNA, the CDR3 is TGCGCCAGCAGCCAAGAGATTGCGGGAGGGCGGCGGCGACCCTATAGCAATCAGCCCCAGCATTTT. This sequence encodes CASSQEIAGGRRRPYSNQPQHF.